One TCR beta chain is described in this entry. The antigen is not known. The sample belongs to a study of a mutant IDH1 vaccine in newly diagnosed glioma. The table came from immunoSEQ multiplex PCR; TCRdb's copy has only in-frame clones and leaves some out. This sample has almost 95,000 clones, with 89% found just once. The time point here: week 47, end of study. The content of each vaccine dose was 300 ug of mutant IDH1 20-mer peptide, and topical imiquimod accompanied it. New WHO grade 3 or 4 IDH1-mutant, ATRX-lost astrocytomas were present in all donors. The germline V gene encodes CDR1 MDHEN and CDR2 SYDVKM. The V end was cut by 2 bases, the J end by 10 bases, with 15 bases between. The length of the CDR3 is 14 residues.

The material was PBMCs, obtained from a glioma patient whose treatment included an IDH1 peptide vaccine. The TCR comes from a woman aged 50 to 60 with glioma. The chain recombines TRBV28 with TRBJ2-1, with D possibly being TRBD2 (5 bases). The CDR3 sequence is CASSLAGDLGEQFF. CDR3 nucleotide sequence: TGTGCCAGCAGTTTAGCGGGCGACCTTGGGGAGCAGTTCTTC. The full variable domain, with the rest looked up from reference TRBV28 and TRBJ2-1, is DVKVTQSSRYLVKRTGEKVFLECVQDMDHENMFWYRQDPGLGLRLIYFSYDVKMKEKGDIPEGYSVSREKKERFSLILESASTNQTSMYLCASSLAGDLGEQFFGPGTRLTVL.